A single sample is the source of the 5 T cell receptor beta chains below, sequenced in a study of beta chain features in type 1 diabetes. What was sequenced were expressed TCRB transcripts, since all of the isolated RNA had been reverse transcribed. Method: immunoSEQ multiplex PCR; TCRdb's copy keeps in-frame clones and lacks some. The table records some 150,000 clones, 8.5% to 14% of them present only once. Input material: central memory CD4+ T cells from blood. The receptors were sampled from a man in his late teens or twenties in good health.

There are a few counts of this clone. The CDR3 sequence: CASSLAGAEKLFF. DNA of the CDR3: TGTGCCAGCAGTTTGGCTGGAGCGGAAAAACTGTTTTTT. J is TRBJ1-4 and V is TRBV28, with D hard to call. The CDR3 contains 13 residues. Per the germline V gene, CDR1 is MDHEN and CDR2 is SYDVKM. V lost 3 bases, J lost 8 bases, and 10 bases lay in between. Using reference TRBV28 and TRBJ1-4 for the parts outside the CDR3, the full variable domain is DVKVTQSSRYLVKRTGEKVFLECVQDMDHENMFWYRQDPGLGLRLIYFSYDVKMKEKGDIPEGYSVSREKKERFSLILESASTNQTSMYLCASSLAGAEKLFFGSGTQLSVL.

The chain has TRBV5-4 and TRBJ1-6; D gene ambiguous. The CDR3 spans 14 residues. V lost 2 bases, J lost 7 bases, and 10 bases lay in between. Germline assignment: CDR1 SGHNT and CDR2 YYREEE (reference sequence). The CDR3 loop is CASSFQGGNSPLHF. The DNA for the CDR3 is TGTGCCAGCAGCTTCCAAGGAGGAAATTCACCCCTCCACTTT. Filled out from reference TRBV5-4 and TRBJ1-6, the complete variable domain reads ETGVTQSPTHLIKTRGQQVTLRCSSQSGHNTVSWYQQALGQGPQFIFQYYREEENGRGNFPPRFSGLQFPNYSSELNVNALELDDSALYLCASSFQGGNSPLHFGNGTRLTVT.

The table lists this clone with a few counts. In DNA form, the CDR3 reads TGCGCCAGCAGCTCTGGAGGAACCAAGAACACCGGGGAGCTGTTTTTT. Protein sequence: CASSSGGTKNTGELFF. The V call is TRBV5-1, the J call TRBJ2-2, with D possibly matching TRBD2 (5 bases). CDR1 is SGHRS and CDR2 is YFSETQ in the germline V gene. The V and J ends lost 3 bases and 1 base respectively, with 13 bases between them. The CDR3 covers 16 residues.

This clone came up many times. The chain uses TRBV7-2 and TRBJ2-1; 9 nucleotides align to TRBD2. The CDR3 totals 15 residues. V lost 6 bases and J lost 1; bases outside the gene matches: 4. The V gene's germline CDR1 is SGHTA and CDR2 FQGNSA. The CDR3 sequence: CASRLTSGSYNEQFF. CDR3 bases: TGTGCCAGCAGGCTAACTAGCGGGTCCTACAATGAGCAGTTCTTC.

The sample holds a few counts of this clone. The chain links TRBV10-3 to TRBJ2-7, with TRBD1 identical over 12 bases. CDR3 length: 14 residues. Trimming took 6 bases from V and 5 from J; bases not matched to a gene: 5. In germline, CDR1 is ENHRY, CDR2 SYGVKD. CDR3 loop: CAIRAGTGGHEQYF. CDR3 sequence (DNA): TGTGCCATCAGAGCCGGGACAGGGGGCCACGAGCAGTACTTC.